Each of the 29 T cell receptor beta chains below was sequenced from the same sample in a study of blood T cell repertoires in COVID-19. Produced via immunoSEQ multiplex PCR; TCRdb's table is partial and in-frame only. Of about 71,000 clones listed, about nine tenths are singletons. Sequences were obtained from peripheral blood. These receptors all stem from a man under 40 with acute or convalescent COVID-19.

The chain is built from TRBV4-3 and TRBJ2-1, with 15 bases aligning to TRBD2. V lost 4 bases, J lost 7 bases, and 8 bases stayed unmatched. CDR3 length: 17 amino acids. Germline CDR1 LGHNA, CDR2 YSLEER. The CDR3 here is CASSRVAGLAGGNEQFF. CDR3 DNA: TGCGCCAGCAGCCGAGTGGCGGGACTAGCGGGAGGTAATGAGCAGTTCTTC.

The chain links TRBV5-4 to TRBJ1-2, with D perhaps TRBD1 (5 bases). This CDR3 contains 16 residues. In germline, CDR1 is SGHNT, CDR2 YYREEE (reference sequence). With 0 bases removed from V and 8 bases from J, the gap between germline ends came to 20 bases. The CDR3 here is CASSLGGTGPQRGYTF. CDR3 sequence (DNA): TGTGCCAGCAGCTTGGGGGGCACCGGGCCCCAAAGGGGCTACACCTTC.

This sequence joins TRBV10-3 and TRBJ2-1, with D possibly matching TRBD1 (5 bases). The germline gives CDR1 ENHRY, CDR2 SYGVKD. The V end lost 0 bases, the J end lost 7 bases, and 10 bases lay between the germline ends. This CDR3 is built from 14 residues. CDR3 DNA: TGTGCCATCAGTGAGTCGACAGACAAAAATGAGCAGTTCTTC. Residues: CAISESTDKNEQFF.

This chain links TRBV18 with TRBJ2-5, with D tentatively TRBD2 (6 bases). CDR1 is KGHSH, CDR2 LQKENI, per germline. The CDR3 loop spans 14 amino acids. The V and J ends lost 3 bases and 5 bases respectively, with 13 bases between them. The CDR3 nucleotides read TGTGCCAGCTCACCCCCGGAGGGTTCGGAGACCCAGTACTTC. It is translated as CASSPPEGSETQYF.

This clone was seen a few times. V is TRBV5-1 and J is TRBJ2-3; TRBD2 aligns across 12 bases. This CDR3 contains 16 residues. The trim removed 4 bases at V and 1 base at J, leaving 4 bases unmatched. Germline CDR1 and CDR2: SGHRS and YFSETQ. Here the CDR3 reads CASSRGTSGRTDTQYF. CDR3 DNA sequence: TGCGCCAGCAGCCGCGGGACTAGCGGGCGCACAGATACGCAGTATTTT.

By sample fraction, this clone is medium-sized (0.01 to 0.1%). The CDR3 region has the DNA TGTGCCAGCAGTTTAATACACCCCTCCACAGATACGCAGTATTTT. The encoded protein is CASSLIHPSTDTQYF. The chain recombines TRBV27 with TRBJ2-3; D uncertain. Germline values: CDR1 MNHEY, CDR2 SMNVEV (reference sequence). Trimming removed 2 bases at V and 2 bases at J, with 11 bases between. CDR3 length: 15 residues.

The chain has TRBV25-1 and TRBJ1-1, with D unresolved. Germline assignment: CDR1 MGHDK and CDR2 SYGVNS. This CDR3 comprises 17 residues. V gave up 3 bases and J gave up 0 bases, with 17 bases separating them. CDR3 bases: TGTGCCAGCAGTGATCTCCAGGTTGGATTCATGAACACTGAAGCTTTCTTT. It translates to CASSDLQVGFMNTEAFF.

In this sample, this clone turned up a few times. V and J are TRBV29-1 and TRBJ2-1, with 10 bases matching TRBD1. With V trimmed by 6 bases and J by 2 bases, 4 bases remained unmatched. This CDR3 contains 14 residues. Germline V gene lookup returns CDR1 SQVTM and CDR2 ANQGSEA. DNA of the CDR3: TGCAGCGTCCGCGGGACAGGGGCCTACAATGAGCAGTTCTTC. Translating it yields CSVRGTGAYNEQFF.

The chain combines TRBV6-5 with TRBJ2-7; TRBD1 agrees at 10 bases. V was clipped by 0 bases and J by 8 bases; unmatched bases: 4. The germline V gene encodes CDR1 MNHEY and CDR2 SVGAGI. The CDR3 contains 14 residues. The CDR3 nucleotides read TGTGCCAGCAGTTACTCCCCGGGACAGGGGAAGCAGTACGTC. Translated: CASSYSPGQGKQYV.

The chain is built from TRBV5-1 and TRBJ1-4; 7 nucleotides line up with TRBD1. V gave up 4 bases and J gave up 4 bases; unmatched junction bases: 4. Germline V CDR1 and CDR2: SGHRS, YFSETQ. This CDR3 contains 14 residues. CDR3 in DNA: TGCGCCAGCAGCACCGGGACAGTTAATGAAAAACTGTTTTTT. Its protein is CASSTGTVNEKLFF. The full variable domain, in which reference TRBV5-1 and TRBJ1-4 provide the parts outside the CDR3, is KAGVTQTPRYLIKTRGQQVTLSCSPISGHRSVSWYQQTPGQGLQFLFEYFSETQRNKGNFPGRFSGRQFSNSRSEMNVSTLELGDSALYLCASSTGTVNEKLFFGSGTQLSVL.

CDR3 in amino acids: CASSIAWDSESEQFF. DNA for the CDR3: TGTGCCAGTAGTATAGCATGGGACTCGGAGTCCGAGCAGTTCTTC. This chain connects TRBV19 to TRBJ2-1; maybe TRBD2 (6 bases). V gave up 1 base and J gave up 10 bases, with 17 bases separating them. The CDR3 is 15 residues long. The germline CDR1 and CDR2 sequences are LNHDA and SQIVND (reference sequence).

The V call is TRBV11-2, the J call TRBJ2-1; 9 positions match TRBD2. The V gene's germline CDR1 is SGHAT and CDR2 FQNNGV. The CDR3 is 16 amino acids. V lost 5 bases, J lost 0 bases, and 5 bases stayed unmatched. CDR3 in DNA: TGTGCCAGCAGCGCCCAGGGACTAGCCTCCTACAATGAGCAGTTCTTC. This sequence encodes CASSAQGLASYNEQFF.

This chain joins TRBV6-1 and TRBJ2-1, with 9 bases identical to TRBD1. The germline gives CDR1 MNHNS, CDR2 SASEGT. The CDR3 extends over 16 amino acids. V shed 2 bases and J 3 bases; nucleotides not matched to a gene: 5. CDR3 in amino acids: CASSEPGTGYYNEQFF. CDR3 DNA sequence: TGTGCCAGCAGTGAACCCGGGACAGGGTACTACAATGAGCAGTTCTTC.

The chain uses TRBV7-7 and TRBJ2-3, with 12 nucleotides matching TRBD2. The germline V gene has CDR1 SSHAT and CDR2 FNYEAQ (reference sequence). The CDR3 has 16 amino acids. The CDR3 loop reads CATSGTSGPSTDTQYF. Written as DNA, the CDR3 is TGTGCTACCAGTGGGACTAGCGGGCCAAGCACAGATACGCAGTATTTT.

The chain employs TRBV4-2 and TRBJ1-1; D is perhaps TRBD1 (6 bases). Trimming removed 3 bases from V and 2 bases from J, with 10 bases in between. The CDR3 sequence is 14 residues long. Germline-derived CDR1 and CDR2 are LGHNA and YNFKEQ. The CDR3 nucleotides are TGTGCCAGCAGCCAGCGCAGGGGTAACACTGAAGCTTTCTTT. It is translated as CASSQRRGNTEAFF.

V gene TRBV7-9 combines with J gene TRBJ1-2; possible D gene TRBD1, 6 bases. The CDR3 sequence is 14 residues long. From germline, CDR1 is SEHNR and CDR2 FQNEAQ (reference sequence). Trimming took 6 bases from V and 5 from J, leaving 16 bases between them. As DNA, the CDR3 is TGTGCCAGCAGTCCGGGGGGGCGAGGATATGGCTACACCTTC. Its protein product is CASSPGGRGYGYTF.

The chain combines TRBV12-3 or TRBV12-4 with TRBJ1-1; no reliable D call. The length of the CDR3 is 13 residues. V lost 2 bases, J lost 7 bases, and 11 bases lay in between. CDR3 sequence (DNA): TGTGCCAGCAGTTTAACCGGTCTCGTTGAAGCTTTCTTT. Protein sequence: CASSLTGLVEAFF.

V and J are TRBV5-1 and TRBJ1-1; TRBD1 might be the D (5 bases). Per the germline V gene, CDR1 is SGHRS and CDR2 is YFSETQ. With 7 bases removed from V and 0 bases from J, the gap between germline ends came to 16 bases. The CDR3 contains 15 residues. The CDR3 DNA is TGCGCCAGCTTTCCTCGGGCAGGGATGAACACTGAAGCTTTCTTT. This gives the protein CASFPRAGMNTEAFF.

The chain is built from TRBV5-6 and TRBJ2-5; 7 bases agree with TRBD2. With V trimmed by 4 bases and J by 3 bases, 6 bases remained unmatched. Germline CDR1 is SGHDT and CDR2 is YYEEEE. There are 14 residues in the CDR3. The CDR3 nucleotides read TGTGCCAGCAGCCCCGCGGCGGGGGAAGAGACCCAGTACTTC. Amino acids: CASSPAAGEETQYF.

This clone was recorded only once. One end of the junction fails to match germline, which may point to a read error. The chain recombines TRBV24-1 with TRBJ2-5, with D uncertain. In germline, CDR1 is KGHDR, CDR2 SFDVKD. The CDR3 runs to 12 residues. The CDR3 loop reads CATSDHQETQYF. CDR3 sequence (DNA): TGTGCCACCAGTGATCACCAGGAGACCCAGTACTTC.

Only a few counts were recorded for this clone. The chain has TRBV7-2 and TRBJ1-5, with D hard to call. Trimming removed 1 base at V and 7 bases at J, with 17 bases between. The CDR3 extends over 16 amino acids. Germline V gene lookup returns CDR1 SGHTA and CDR2 FQGNSA. CDR3 in amino acids: CASSLVEGVLGQPQHF. The CDR3 nucleotides are TGTGCCAGCAGCTTAGTAGAGGGAGTGCTCGGGCAGCCCCAGCATTTT.

The rearrangement uses TRBV25-1 and TRBJ2-3; D is ambiguous. Trimming stripped 3 bases from V and 2 bases from J, with 9 bases between. This CDR3 is built from 14 residues. CDR1 is MGHDK and CDR2 is SYGVNS in the germline V gene. The DNA of the CDR3 is TGTGCCAGCAGTGAGGTAACTTTCACAGATACGCAGTATTTT. Encoded protein: CASSEVTFTDTQYF.

This rearrangement joins TRBV7-9 to TRBJ2-3, with D possibly being TRBD2 (5 bases). The V end was cut by 3 bases, the J end by 6 bases, with 13 bases between. Germline-derived CDR1 and CDR2 are SEHNR and FQNEAQ (reference sequence). The CDR3 consists of 14 residues. This chain's CDR3 is CASSFGPGFDTQYF. The CDR3 DNA reads TGTGCCAGCAGCTTCGGTCCGGGGTTCGATACGCAGTATTTT.

This chain links TRBV24-1 with TRBJ2-1, with a weak D call TRBD1 (5 bases). V was pared by 0 bases and J by 3 bases, with 29 bases between. Germline CDR1 is KGHDR and CDR2 is SFDVKD. This CDR3 has 22 residues. This CDR3 reads CATSDLQTAGFSIIKDYNEQFF. CDR3 sequence (DNA): TGTGCCACCAGTGATTTGCAAACGGCAGGGTTCTCAATTATTAAAGACTACAATGAGCAGTTCTTC.

Remarks on this clone: The sample contains more than one DNA sequence encoding this CDR3. The chain links TRBV18 to TRBJ1-2; the match to TRBD1 covers 7 bases. Germline V lookup: CDR1 KGHSH, CDR2 LQKENI. The CDR3 extends over 13 amino acids. With V trimmed by 3 bases and J by 2 bases, 0 bases remained unmatched. The CDR3 region is CASSPGQNYGYTF. DNA of the CDR3: TGTGCCAGCTCACCGGGACAGAACTATGGCTACACCTTC.

V gene TRBV5-1 combines with J gene TRBJ2-1; D is uncertain. The CDR3 contains 15 residues. Per the germline V gene, CDR1 is SGHRS and CDR2 is YFSETQ. V lost 4 bases and J lost 1, with 12 bases in between. CDR3 in amino acids: CASSPRGGSYNEQFF. In DNA, the CDR3 is TGCGCCAGCAGCCCGAGAGGCGGATCCTACAATGAGCAGTTCTTC.

Only a few counts were recorded for this clone. The chain joins TRBV6-4 to TRBJ1-6; TRBD1 is a possible D gene (6 bases). V was cut by 7 bases and J by 2 bases, with 21 bases left in between. The CDR3 is made up of 18 amino acids. Germline V gene lookup returns CDR1 MRHNA and CDR2 SNTAGT. CDR3 protein: CASTSSGAQITYNSPLHF. The DNA of the CDR3 is TGTGCCAGCACGAGTTCAGGGGCGCAAATCACCTATAATTCACCCCTCCACTTT.

The table lists this clone with a few counts. The V and J genes are TRBV19 and TRBJ2-2; D call uncertain. This CDR3 contains 14 residues. Trimming stripped 3 bases from V and 1 base from J, with 6 bases between. Germline V lookup: CDR1 LNHDA, CDR2 SQIVND (reference sequence). CDR3 coding DNA: TGTGCCAGTAGTATTTGGCAGAACACCGGGGAGCTGTTTTTT. Amino acid sequence: CASSIWQNTGELFF.

The chain employs TRBV2 and TRBJ2-3, with D possibly matching TRBD2 (5 bases). Germline V lookup: CDR1 SNHLY, CDR2 FYNNEI. The germline V and J ends were trimmed by 3 bases and 4 bases, with 20 bases remaining between them. This CDR3 comprises 17 residues. CDR3 amino acids: CASSDSLDYSASDTQYF. For the CDR3, the DNA is TGTGCCAGCAGTGATTCACTCGACTACTCGGCATCAGATACGCAGTATTTT.